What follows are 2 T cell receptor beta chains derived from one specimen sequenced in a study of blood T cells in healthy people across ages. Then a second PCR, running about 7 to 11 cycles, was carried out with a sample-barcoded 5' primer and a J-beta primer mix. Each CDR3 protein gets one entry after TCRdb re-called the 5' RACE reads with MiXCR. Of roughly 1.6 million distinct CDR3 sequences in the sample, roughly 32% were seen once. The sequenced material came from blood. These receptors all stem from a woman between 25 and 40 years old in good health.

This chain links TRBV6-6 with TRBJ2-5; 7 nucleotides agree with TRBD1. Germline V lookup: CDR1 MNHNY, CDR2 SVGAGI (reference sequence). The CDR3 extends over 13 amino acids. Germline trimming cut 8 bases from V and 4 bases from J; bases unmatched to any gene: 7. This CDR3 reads CASLRGSGETQYF. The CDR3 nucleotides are TGTGCCAGCCTCAGGGGGAGTGGAGAGACCCAGTACTTC.

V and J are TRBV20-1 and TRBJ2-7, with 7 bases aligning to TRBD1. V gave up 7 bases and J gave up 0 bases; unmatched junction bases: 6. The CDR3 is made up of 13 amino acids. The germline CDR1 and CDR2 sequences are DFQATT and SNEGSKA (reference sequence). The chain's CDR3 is CSGPGTDSYEQYF. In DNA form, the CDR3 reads TGCAGTGGTCCCGGGACAGACTCCTACGAGCAGTACTTC.